This T cell receptor beta chain was found in a study of spatial heterogeneity in lung cancer (dated by TCRdb to between 2017 and 2020). Regarding the complete study: Beta-chain transcripts were consistently detected in greater numbers than alpha-chain transcripts, which likely reflects a higher abundance of beta-chain transcripts. In the raw uncorrected reads, each unique combination of TCR and UMI appeared more than ten times on average. TCR repertoire features were related to nonsynonymous mutation counts determined by whole-exome sequencing of tumor tissue. At surgery, hundreds of tumor regions, fewer than 85 matched nontumor lung samples and more than 50 PBMC samples were TCR-sequenced for both alpha and beta chains. In non-small cell lung cancer, the study quantitatively compared TCR alpha and beta repertoires across several tumor regions, matched nontumor lung, and blood. General study outcomes and caveats: Confirming at a functional level the hypothesis that regional TCRs recognize regional mutations was considered to require additional single-cell paired TCR alpha and beta sequencing.

By share, this clonotype ranks as medium-sized (0.01 to 0.1%). Its antigen specificity is not known. No per-base quality is available; no much larger clone lies one base away. In the paper's terms, the time point label means: sample taken at primary tumor resection. Whole RNA extracted from tumor and nontumor lung tissue, or from cryopreserved PBMC samples, was used for TCR sequencing without cell sorting. Donors were some 78 patients with early-stage, untreated non-small cell lung cancer from the lung TRACERx cohort. Patients were selected for TCR sequencing only if sufficient RNA was available from at least two tumor regions. Before being selected, tumor and adjacent nontumor lung specimens were reviewed by a lung pathologist. The library was made by 5' RACE. The sequencer listed for this sample is NextSeq 500. In the TCR library protocol, a unique molecular identifier was attached to each TCR cDNA molecule so that PCR and sequencing errors could be corrected. The original methods were these. TCR identification, UMI-based error correction and CDR3 extraction were all carried out with Decombinator tools. Expanded TCRs were defined as those above a frequency of 2 per 1,000, corresponding to the top 1% of the tumor frequency distribution. Renyi diversity was calculated using the R vegan package after each repertoire was subsampled 100 times to 5,000 TCRs. To build CDR3 similarity networks, amino acid triplet string-kernel similarity was used, and CDR3s were connected when their pairwise similarity was above 0.82. TCRdb reran the public reads through fastp at Q25 and MiXCR, keeping productive beta chains. A single entry per CDR3 protein holds the most common genes and DNA from its merged rows. TCRdb, rather than the study authors, made the V and J calls. The sample table records 9,500 to 14,000 distinct CDR3 sequences; roughly 3.7% of these occur just once. Under 9% of the sample is taken by the ten largest.

V is cut by 0 bases and J by 0 bases, and the space between the germline ends is 15 bases. The CDR3 goes from the cysteine to the phenylalanine over 18 residues. Only CDR3 DNA is held: 54 bases, read in frame from base 1. In the germline V gene, CDR1 corresponds to MNHEY and CDR2 to SVGEGT. This clonotype was sampled from a male donor with early-stage non-small cell lung cancer. This specimen consisted of normal lung tissue next to the tumor, obtained at surgery. The chain uses TRBV6-2 or TRBV6-3 and TRBJ2-1; matching of 6 bases hints at TRBD1 as the D gene. The encoded CDR3 is CASSYSRRADSSYNEQFF. The DNA sequence reads TGTGCCAGCAGTTACTCGAGGCGAGCGGACAGCTCCTACAATGAGCAGTTCTTC.